These 27 T cell receptor beta chains were sequenced from one sample in a study of T-cell memory formation after mild COVID-19. TCRdb recomputed calls from the 5' RACE reads with MiXCR, one row per CDR3 protein. The sample lists 250,000 or so distinct CDR3 sequences; about a sixth were seen once. The sequenced sample consisted of PBMCs or a T cell subset sorted from them (not recorded which). These receptors originate from a man between 18 and 29 years old who had mild COVID-19 (a few samples of this study predate the infection). Cell type and time point are not known.

The V gene is TRBV28, the J gene TRBJ1-1; the D is unclear. The V and J ends lost 2 bases and 8 bases respectively, with 9 bases between them. The CDR3 covers 12 residues. The germline gives CDR1 MDHEN, CDR2 SYDVKM. CDR3 nucleotides: TGTGCCAGCAGTTTAGGGGTTGGGGAAGCTTTCTTT. Protein sequence: CASSLGVGEAFF.

The gene calls are TRBV25-1 and TRBJ1-2; D not certain. The ends were cut back, 3 bases at V and 8 bases at J, with 4 bases in the middle. CDR1 is MGHDK, CDR2 SYGVNS, per germline. The CDR3 consists of 10 residues. Written as DNA, the CDR3 is TGTGCCAGCAGTGACAGCGGCTACACCTTC. This sequence encodes CASSDSGYTF.

The chain couples TRBV5-1 to TRBJ2-7; a possible D gene is TRBD2 (6 bases). The CDR3 consists of 14 residues. In germline, CDR1 is SGHRS, CDR2 YFSETQ. V lost 4 bases and J 4 bases, leaving 15 bases between the germline ends. The CDR3 DNA is TGCGCCAGCAGCGTGGGTCCGGGAGTTTACGAGCAGTACTTC. Its protein product is CASSVGPGVYEQYF.

This clonotype was seen many times. The chain recombines TRBV5-1 with TRBJ2-7; the match to TRBD2 covers 7 bases. Germline lookup yields CDR1 SGHRS and CDR2 YFSETQ. This CDR3 has 14 amino acids. The V gene end was trimmed by 5 bases and the J gene end by 6 bases; junction bases not matched to a gene: 11. As DNA, the CDR3 is TGCGCCAGCAGGCCTCGGGGGGATCCAGGCGAGCAGTACTTC. This encodes CASRPRGDPGEQYF.

There are a few counts of this clonotype. V usage is TRBV7-2 and J usage is TRBJ2-5; 8 bases line up with TRBD2. V lost 7 bases, J lost 3 bases, and 7 bases stayed unmatched. Looked up from germline, CDR1 is SGHTA and CDR2 is FQGNSA. The CDR3 extends over 14 amino acids. CDR3 sequence: CASTPGGGKETQYF. The CDR3 bases are TGTGCCAGCACGCCCGGCGGGGGGAAAGAGACCCAGTACTTC.

The genes are TRBV19 and TRBJ2-3, with 10 bases fitting TRBD1. Germline assignment: CDR1 LNHDA and CDR2 SQIVND (reference sequence). The V segment lost 4 bases and the J segment 5 bases; nucleotides outside the gene matches: 3. The length of the CDR3 is 14 residues. The CDR3 loop is CASSKRTGGDTQYF. Written as DNA, the CDR3 is TGTGCCAGTAGTAAGCGGACAGGGGGAGATACGCAGTATTTT.

Only a few counts were recorded for this clonotype. J is TRBJ1-2 and V is TRBV30; 7 nucleotides line up with TRBD1. The germline CDR1 and CDR2 sequences are GTSNPN and SVGIG (reference sequence). J gave up 13 bases and V 0 bases, and 5 bases lay outside the gene matches. The CDR3 length is 11 residues. CDR3 bases: TGTGCCTGGAGTGTGACAGGGCTAAGCACCTTC. It encodes CAWSVTGLSTF. Full variable domain (remainder filled in from reference TRBV30 and TRBJ1-2): SQTIHQWPATLVQPVGSPLSLECTVEGTSNPNLYWYRQAAGRGLQLLFYSVGIGQISSEVPQNLSASRPQDRQFILSSKKLLLSDSGFYLCAWSVTGLSTFGSGTRLTVV.

The chain links TRBV20-1 to TRBJ2-5, with D possibly being TRBD1 or TRBD2 (5 bases each). There are 14 residues in the CDR3. CDR1 DFQATT and CDR2 SNEGSKA come from the germline V gene (reference sequence). V was trimmed by 3 bases and J by 1 base, leaving 12 bases between them. This CDR3 reads CSASEGRLQETQYF. The CDR3, as DNA: TGCAGTGCTAGTGAGGGACGGCTCCAAGAGACCCAGTACTTC.

The chain uses TRBV7-9 and TRBJ2-7, with D possibly matching TRBD1 (5 bases). The CDR3 extends over 14 amino acids. From germline, CDR1 is SEHNR and CDR2 FQNEAQ (reference sequence). Trimming removed 5 bases at V and 2 bases at J, with 13 bases between. In DNA, the CDR3 is TGTGCCAGCAGCGGGAAGGACATCACCTACGAGCAGTACTTC. This codes for CASSGKDITYEQYF.

V and J are TRBV18 and TRBJ2-2, with D uncertain. This CDR3 is 16 amino acids long. Trimming took 2 bases from V and 0 from J, leaving 10 bases between them. Per the germline V gene, CDR1 is KGHSH and CDR2 is LQKENI. CDR3 region: CASSPWAAANTGELFF. CDR3 sequence (DNA): TGTGCCAGCTCACCATGGGCGGCCGCGAACACCGGGGAGCTGTTTTTT.

The genes are TRBV27 and TRBJ1-2; possible D gene TRBD1, 6 bases. Trimming cost V 4 bases and J 6 bases, with 15 bases left between them. CDR3 size: 14 residues. CDR1 is MNHEY, CDR2 SMNVEV, per germline (reference sequence). Here the CDR3 DNA reads TGTGCCAGCAGTTCCCGAGGGGGGGAAGATGGCTACACCTTC. Its protein product is CASSSRGGEDGYTF.

This clonotype has only a few counts. The chain has TRBV12-5 and TRBJ1-4; no firm D call. Trimming removed 5 bases at V and 5 bases at J, with 15 bases between. Germline-derived CDR1 and CDR2 are LGHNT and FRNRAP. The CDR3 loop spans 15 amino acids. This chain's CDR3 is CASGPSSGSNEKLFF. CDR3 coding DNA: TGTGCTAGTGGTCCCTCCTCGGGATCAAATGAAAAACTGTTTTTT.

The genes are TRBV12-3 or TRBV12-4 and TRBJ1-1; D not resolved. The CDR3 is made up of 13 amino acids. V dropped 5 bases and J dropped 7 bases, with 14 bases sitting between them. The CDR3 DNA is TGTGCCAGCAGTCCCCCCCTAGGCAGTGAAGCTTTCTTT. This gives the protein CASSPPLGSEAFF.

The chain joins TRBV5-1 to TRBJ2-2; no firm D call. CDR3 length equals 15 residues. Trimming took 0 bases from V and 0 from J, leaving 6 bases between them. Germline V gene sequence: CDR1 SGHRS, CDR2 YFSETQ. The DNA of the CDR3 is TGCGCCAGCAGCTTGGCGGGCCCGAACACCGGGGAGCTGTTTTTT. It codes for CASSLAGPNTGELFF.

The chain couples TRBV7-8 to TRBJ2-3; D call uncertain. Germline V CDR1 and CDR2: SGHVS, FQNEAQ. The CDR3 is made up of 16 amino acids. Trimming took 5 bases from V and 0 from J, leaving 15 bases between them. CDR3 in amino acids: CASSPWTVPSTDTQYF. CDR3 bases: TGTGCCAGCAGCCCGTGGACGGTTCCTAGCACAGATACGCAGTATTTT.

J is TRBJ2-6 and V is TRBV28; 7 bases align to TRBD2. The CDR3 has 15 amino acids. V was pared by 7 bases and J by 2 bases, with 5 bases of the junction left unmatched. CDR1 and CDR2 from the germline V gene are MDHEN and SYDVKM. The CDR3: CASTLAGAGANVLTF. The CDR3 DNA sequence: TGTGCCAGCACCCTTGCGGGGGCTGGGGCCAACGTCCTGACTTTC.

The chain carries TRBV12-3 or TRBV12-4 and TRBJ2-5, with D perhaps matching TRBD1 or TRBD2 (6 bases each). There are 14 residues in the CDR3. V was shortened by 4 bases and J by 4 bases, with 13 bases between the two germline ends. The CDR3 DNA follows: TGTGCCAGCAGTTGGGGGGCGCGAAGAGAGACCCAGTACTTC. It codes for CASSWGARRETQYF.

The rearrangement joins TRBV10-3 to TRBJ1-5, with D perhaps matching TRBD1 (5 bases). The V end was cut by 3 bases, the J end by 5 bases, with 5 bases between. Germline CDR1 ENHRY, CDR2 SYGVKD. The CDR3 runs 12 residues. Written as DNA, the CDR3 is TGTGCCATCAGTGAAGGGGATCAGCCCCAGCATTTT. As protein: CAISEGDQPQHF.

This clonotype was counted a few times. In nucleotides, the CDR3 is TGCAGTGCTCAGGGGCGTTACGAGCAGTACTTC. Translation: CSAQGRYEQYF. The rearrangement links TRBV20-1 to TRBJ2-7; a possible D gene is TRBD1 (6 bases). V was cut by 5 bases and J by 4 bases, with 9 bases left in between. Germline-derived CDR1 and CDR2 are DFQATT and SNEGSKA (reference sequence). The CDR3 totals 11 residues.

This clonotype was found a few times. V and J are TRBV7-2 and TRBJ2-7; D is perhaps TRBD2 (5 bases). The CDR3 runs to 12 residues. CDR1 and CDR2 from the germline V gene are SGHTA and FQGNSA. The germline V and J ends were trimmed by 5 bases and 4 bases, with 9 bases remaining between them. The CDR3 DNA sequence: TGTGCCAGCAGCCCGACGGGATACGAGCAGTACTTC. Its translation: CASSPTGYEQYF.

In this sample, this clonotype turned up a few times. This chain links TRBV7-6 with TRBJ2-7; TRBD2 might be the D (6 bases). From germline, CDR1 is SGHVS and CDR2 FNYEAQ. Trimming pared 4 bases from V and 0 bases from J, leaving 13 bases between. The CDR3 length is 15 residues. The CDR3 sequence: CASSSRLGNSYEQYF. The DNA for the CDR3 is TGTGCCAGCAGCTCGCGACTAGGGAACTCCTACGAGCAGTACTTC.

With respect to this clonotype: A read error may produce the germline difference seen at one junction end. The chain joins TRBV27 to TRBJ2-1; TRBD2 aligns across 14 bases. Germline lookup yields CDR1 MNHEY and CDR2 SMNVEV (reference sequence). The CDR3 is 13 residues long. CDR3 sequence reads: CASSIGTSGGLVF. CDR3 nucleotides: TGTGCCAGCAGTATAGGGACTAGCGGGGGCCTGGTCTTC.

The chain couples TRBV10-3 to TRBJ2-3; possible D gene TRBD2, 5 bases. The CDR3 runs to 16 residues. Germline assignment: CDR1 ENHRY and CDR2 SYGVKD. Trimming took 4 bases from V and 0 from J, leaving 14 bases between them. This CDR3 reads CAISATLRTSTDTQYF. CDR3 nucleotides: TGTGCCATCAGTGCGACCCTCAGGACTAGCACAGATACGCAGTATTTT.

V and J are TRBV5-1 and TRBJ1-1; 10 bases are shared with TRBD1. Trimming at V came to 3 bases and at J to 2 bases, leaving 1 base not matched to a gene. The CDR3 contains 14 residues. CDR1 and CDR2 from the germline V gene are SGHRS and YFSETQ. CDR3 in amino acids: CASSWDRGNTEAFF. In DNA, the CDR3 is TGCGCCAGCAGCTGGGACAGGGGAAACACTGAAGCTTTCTTT.

The chain couples TRBV13 to TRBJ2-5; 8 bases fit TRBD1. CDR1 is PRHDT, CDR2 FYEKMQ, per germline (reference sequence). The CDR3 runs 14 residues. J lost 3 bases, V lost 3 bases, and 3 bases had no gene match. CDR3 protein: CASSFGDRKETQYF. For the CDR3, the DNA is TGTGCCAGCAGCTTCGGGGACAGGAAAGAGACCCAGTACTTC.

Only a few counts were recorded for this clonotype. The chain couples TRBV20-1 to TRBJ1-1; D not resolved. CDR1 is DFQATT, CDR2 SNEGSKA, per germline (reference sequence). This CDR3 has 13 residues. The CDR3 nucleotides are TGCAGCGGGTCTCCACTCCCGAATTTGGGAGCTTTCTTT. Its protein is CSGSPLPNLGAFF.

Remarks on this clonotype: At one boundary the junction diverges from the germline segment, which might be a read error. The gene calls are TRBV6-6 and TRBJ2-1; D is unresolved. This CDR3 region has 11 residues. CDR1 is MNHNY, CDR2 SVGAGI, per germline (reference sequence). The CDR3 DNA follows: TGTGCCAGCAGTGACTCGCCTGAGCAGTTCTTC. Translating it yields CASSDSPEQFF.